This T cell receptor (beta chain) was observed in a study of blood T cell repertoires in COVID-19. Study-wide context: There were acute and convalescent COVID-19 samples, and they came from the United States, Italy and Spain. From T cells, B-cell-depleted T cells, or PBMCs came the material, which was cDNA or gDNA.

The CDR3 runs 15 residues. Looked up from germline, CDR1 is SGHRS and CDR2 is YFSETQ. The V gene lost 3 bases and the J gene lost 7 bases, with 20 bases spanning the gap. In the authors' methods: Amplified reference gene primers provided the basis for estimating nucleated cell counts. TCRdb keeps only in-frame clones here, not all; method: immunoSEQ multiplex PCR. The D gene and trimming were derived from the DNA, and the V and J assignments and clone size from that table. The data show about 360,000 clones, around 80% seen once. The sample comprised peripheral blood. The chain couples TRBV5-1 to TRBJ2-7, with TRBD1 as a possible D gene (7 bases). The sequence derives from a man aged 30 to 39 with active or convalescent COVID-19. The CDR3 nucleotides are TGCGCCAGCAGCTACAGGGGCTCCAAAGGAGGGGAGCAGTACTTC. It encodes CASSYRGSKGGEQYF.